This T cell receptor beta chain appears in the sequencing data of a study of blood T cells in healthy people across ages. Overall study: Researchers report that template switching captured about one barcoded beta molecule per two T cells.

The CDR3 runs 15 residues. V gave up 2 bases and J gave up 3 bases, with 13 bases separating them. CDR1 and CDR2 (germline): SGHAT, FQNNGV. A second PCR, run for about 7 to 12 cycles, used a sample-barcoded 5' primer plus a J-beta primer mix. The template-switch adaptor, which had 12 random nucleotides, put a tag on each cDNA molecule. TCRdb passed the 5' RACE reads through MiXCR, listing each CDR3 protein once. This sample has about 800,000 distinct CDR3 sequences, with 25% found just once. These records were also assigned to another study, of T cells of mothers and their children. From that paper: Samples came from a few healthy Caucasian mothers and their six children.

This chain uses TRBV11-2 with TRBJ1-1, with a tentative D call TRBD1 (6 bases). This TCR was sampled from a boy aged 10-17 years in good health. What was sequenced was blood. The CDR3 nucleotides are TGTGCCAGCAGCTTAAACACAGGGTTTGACACTGAAGCTTTCTTT. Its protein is CASSLNTGFDTEAFF.